The next 32 T cell receptor beta chains were all read from a single sample in a study of shared clonotypes between healthy human individuals (dated by TCRdb to 2018 to 2021). Receptor libraries were prepared by the immunoSEQ multiplex PCR assay. TCRdb took this table from immuneACCESS and kept in-frame rearrangements with V and J called. Such tables lack part of the clones; where checked against another copy, unresolved V genes explain under half of the gap, and the rest is unexplained. A total of about 490,000 clones appear in this sample, 76% of them only once. The top ten constitute 13% of the sample. The sample comprised PBMCs. The origin of the receptors is a woman in her thirties or forties in good health. Some clones in this sample may be carry-over from other donors' samples.

In this sample, this clone turned up many times. The CDR3: CASRGSSAGFSQYF. The CDR3 nucleotides are TGTGCCAGCAGGGGGTCTAGCGCTGGATTTTCCCAGTACTTC. The chain combines TRBV2 with TRBJ2-5, with D perhaps TRBD2 (6 bases). The CDR3 extends over 14 amino acids. Per germline, CDR1 SNHLY and CDR2 FYNNEI. V lost 6 bases and J lost 9, with 20 bases in between.

The V call is TRBV5-1, the J call TRBJ2-7, with TRBD1 identical over 11 bases. In germline, CDR1 is SGHRS, CDR2 YFSETQ. V lost 3 bases, J lost 2 bases, and 4 bases stayed unmatched. This CDR3 has 15 residues. The CDR3 DNA is TGCGCCAGCAGCTCGGGACAGGGGGTTACCTACGAGCAGTACTTC. Residues: CASSSGQGVTYEQYF.

The rearrangement uses TRBV2 and TRBJ2-7, with 7 bases that match TRBD1. CDR3 length: 16 amino acids. V was pared by 0 bases and J by 4 bases, with 9 bases of the junction left unmatched. CDR1 and CDR2 (germline): SNHLY, FYNNEI. Written as DNA, the CDR3 is TGTGCCAGCAGTGAAGCATCGGACAGGCGTTCGTACGAGCAGTACTTC. Its translation: CASSEASDRRSYEQYF.

The rearrangement links TRBV7-8 to TRBJ1-5, with D possibly TRBD1 on 6 matching bases. The CDR3 totals 17 residues. Trimming left V 1 base short and J 2 bases short, with 15 bases between. Germline assignment: CDR1 SGHVS and CDR2 FQNEAQ. CDR3 in DNA: TGTGCCAGCAGCTTAGTTTTGTCAGGGGTAGGCAATCAGCCCCAGCATTTT. It codes for CASSLVLSGVGNQPQHF.

This clone was picked up one time. The rearrangement uses TRBV2 and TRBJ2-7; no reliable D call. CDR3 length: 12 amino acids. Per the germline V gene, CDR1 is SNHLY and CDR2 is FYNNEI. The ends were cut back, 6 bases at V and 1 base at J, with 7 bases in the middle. The CDR3 coding sequence is TGTGCCAGCAGGCAGGAGTCCTACGAGCAGTACTTC. This codes for CASRQESYEQYF.

The chain employs TRBV2 and TRBJ1-2; 8 bases are a match to TRBD1. Germline trimming cut 7 bases from V and 7 bases from J; bases unmatched to any gene: 14. Germline V gene sequence: CDR1 SNHLY, CDR2 FYNNEI. CDR3 length: 15 residues. This chain's CDR3 is CASNDRTGRPGGYTF. CDR3 nucleotide sequence: TGTGCCAGCAACGATAGGACAGGGCGGCCGGGTGGCTACACCTTC.

This clone was seen more than once but under ten times. The rearrangement joins TRBV28 to TRBJ1-2; TRBD1 aligns across 8 bases. From germline, CDR1 is MDHEN and CDR2 SYDVKM. The CDR3 totals 13 residues. V lost 3 bases to trimming and J lost 8 bases; unmatched junction nucleotides: 5. CDR3 in amino acids: CASSFRGRGGYTF. In nucleotides, the CDR3 is TGTGCCAGCAGTTTCAGGGGGCGGGGAGGCTACACCTTC.

This chain joins TRBV9 and TRBJ2-2; D is ambiguous. The CDR3 loop spans 13 amino acids. V was pared by 0 bases and J by 4 bases, with 4 bases between. Germline V gene lookup returns CDR1 SGDLS and CDR2 YYNGEE. CDR3 sequence: CASSVAFTGELFF. The CDR3, as DNA: TGTGCCAGCAGCGTAGCATTCACCGGGGAGCTGTTTTTT. Together with reference TRBV9 and TRBJ2-2, the CDR3 gives the full variable domain: DSGVTQTPKHLITATGQRVTLRCSPRSGDLSVYWYQQSLDQGLQFLIQYYNGEERAKGNILERFSAQQFPDLHSELNLSSLELGDSALYFCASSVAFTGELFFGEGSRLTVL.

Notes on this clone: Since a far larger clone is one base different, this is likely a read error. Other DNA sequences from this sample encode an identical CDR3 as well. This chain joins TRBV29-1 and TRBJ1-1; a possible D gene is TRBD1 (6 bases). The CDR3 spans 13 residues. Germline V gene sequence: CDR1 SQVTM, CDR2 ANQGSEA. The DNA of the CDR3 is TGCAGCGTTAACGAACAGGGAGTCGGCGAAGCCTTCTTT. It encodes CSVNEQGVGEAFF.

This clone appeared a single time. A much larger clone sits a single nucleotide away, making a read error possible. The sample has other DNA sequences that encode this CDR3 too. This sequence joins TRBV29-1 and TRBJ2-3; TRBD1 agrees at 7 bases. With 7 bases clipped from V and 4 bases from J, the junction kept 11 bases outside the gene matches. The germline V gene has CDR1 SQVTM and CDR2 ANQGSEA. This CDR3 region has 14 residues. In nucleotides, the CDR3 is TGCAGCGCCCATAGGGGGCGGCGGGCAGATACGCAGTATTTT. Translated, it gives CSAHRGRRADTQYF.

This clone was seen only a few times. The CDR3 loop is CAGGQVSFGYTF. The CDR3 DNA reads as TGTGCCGGGGGACAAGTTTCTTTCGGCTACACCTTC. The rearrangement joins TRBV2 to TRBJ1-2; the D gene is possibly TRBD1 (6 bases). The V end lost 11 bases, the J end lost 8 bases, and 18 bases lay between the germline ends. The CDR3 length is 12 residues. Germline-derived CDR1 and CDR2 are SNHLY and FYNNEI.

This clone was detected only once. Other DNA sequences in the same sample also yield this CDR3. The chain is built from TRBV28 and TRBJ2-7, with 7 bases that match TRBD1. V shed 5 bases, J shed 0 bases, and the junction held 7 bases outside the gene matches. Germline values: CDR1 MDHEN, CDR2 SYDVKM. The CDR3 contains 15 residues. CDR3 region: CASSPGTASSYEQYF. DNA for the CDR3: TGTGCCAGCAGTCCGGGGACAGCAAGCTCCTACGAGCAGTACTTC.

The rearrangement joins TRBV5-1 to TRBJ2-1; 12 bases fit TRBD2. Germline V gene lookup returns CDR1 SGHRS and CDR2 YFSETQ. J gave up 1 base and V 4 bases, and 6 bases lay outside the gene matches. This CDR3 region has 17 residues. The CDR3 protein is CASSLRTSGTSYNEQFF. In nucleotides, the CDR3 is TGCGCCAGCAGCCTAAGGACTAGCGGGACTTCCTACAATGAGCAGTTCTTC.

V is TRBV7-9 and J is TRBJ2-7; a possible D gene is TRBD2 (5 bases). Trimming took off 5 bases at V and 4 bases at J, with 9 bases between the two ends. Germline lookup yields CDR1 SEHNR and CDR2 FQNEAQ (reference sequence). CDR3 length: 12 residues. The CDR3 sequence: CASSVTGYEQYF. The CDR3, as DNA: TGTGCCAGCAGCGTAACGGGGTACGAGCAGTACTTC.

The chain links TRBV10-3 to TRBJ2-5; 9 positions agree with TRBD2. CDR1 ENHRY and CDR2 SYGVKD come from the germline V gene. V dropped 4 bases and J dropped 4; count of bases not matched to a gene: 10. This CDR3 is 16 amino acids long. Here the CDR3 reads CAISGGAGGRLETQYF. The CDR3 DNA reads as TGTGCCATCAGTGGAGGAGCGGGAGGTAGGCTAGAGACCCAGTACTTC.

The chain employs TRBV28 and TRBJ1-1; no reliable D call. Trimming pared 6 bases from V and 3 bases from J, leaving 11 bases between. This CDR3 has 13 amino acids. Germline V lookup: CDR1 MDHEN, CDR2 SYDVKM. As DNA, the CDR3 is TGTGCCAGCAGACCAGCCTTATACACTGAAGCTTTCTTT. This encodes CASRPALYTEAFF.

The rearrangement joins TRBV6-1 to TRBJ2-1; unclear D gene. V was cut by 6 bases and J by 13 bases, with 16 bases left in between. CDR1 and CDR2 (germline): MNHNS, SASEGT. The CDR3 runs 12 residues. The CDR3 here is CASSLRESSQFF. The CDR3 coding sequence is TGTGCCAGCAGCCTAAGGGAATCATCTCAGTTCTTC.

The chain combines TRBV5-6 with TRBJ1-3; TRBD1 is a possible D gene (6 bases). Germline lookup yields CDR1 SGHDT and CDR2 YYEEEE. This CDR3 has 18 residues. Trimming took off 1 base at V and 0 bases at J, with 17 bases between the two ends. The CDR3 DNA sequence: TGTGCCAGCAGCTTGATCGGTGAGACAGGCTTCTCTGGAAACACCATATATTTT. Its translation: CASSLIGETGFSGNTIYF. Looking up the rest from reference TRBV5-6 and TRBJ1-3 gives the full variable domain: DAGVTQSPTHLIKTRGQQVTLRCSPKSGHDTVSWYQQALGQGPQFIFQYYEEEERQRGNFPDRFSGHQFPNYSSELNVNALLLGDSALYLCASSLIGETGFSGNTIYFGEGSWLTVV.

V is TRBV5-1 and J is TRBJ2-5, with TRBD1 matching 8 bases. The J segment lost 5 bases and the V segment lost 4 bases, leaving 10 bases of the junction unmatched. The CDR3 is 15 residues long. Germline CDR1 reads SGHRS; CDR2 reads YFSETQ. CDR3 amino acids: CASSEGQAWVETQYF. The CDR3, as DNA: TGCGCCAGCAGCGAGGGACAGGCTTGGGTGGAGACCCAGTACTTC.

This chain uses TRBV10-1 with TRBJ2-7, with a weak D call TRBD1 (6 bases). Trimming removed 0 bases at V and 4 bases at J, with 13 bases between. Per the germline V gene, CDR1 is WNHNN and CDR2 is SYGVQD (reference sequence). The CDR3 length is 15 residues. The CDR3 nucleotides are TGCGCCAGCAGTGAGTCGGAGGACAGCGGATACGAGCAGTACTTC. It translates to CASSESEDSGYEQYF.

The chain joins TRBV5-1 to TRBJ2-5; the match to TRBD1 covers 8 bases. The V and J ends lost 5 bases and 1 base, in that order; junction bases with no gene match: 7. The CDR3 has 15 residues. Per the germline V gene, CDR1 is SGHRS and CDR2 is YFSETQ. DNA of the CDR3: TGCGCCAGCAGGCGGACAGGGTTTGGCCAAGAGACCCAGTACTTC. Its protein is CASRRTGFGQETQYF.

This chain joins TRBV5-8 and TRBJ2-1; 8 nucleotides match TRBD1. CDR1 and CDR2 (germline): SGHTS, YDEGEE. V trimming: 4 bases; J trimming: 3 bases; junction bases outside the gene matches: 3. The CDR3 is made up of 14 amino acids. CDR3 nucleotide sequence: TGTGCCAGCAGCCATGGGACAGGCTACAATGAGCAGTTCTTC. Amino acids: CASSHGTGYNEQFF.

This rearrangement joins TRBV7-2 to TRBJ2-7, with a tentative D call TRBD2 (5 bases). The ends were cut back, 3 bases at V and 3 bases at J, with 12 bases in the middle. CDR1 and CDR2 (germline): SGHTA, FQGNSA. This CDR3 has 14 residues. Here the CDR3 DNA reads TGTGCCAGCAGCTTTTCTCTAGCTAACTACGAGCAGTACTTC. Protein product: CASSFSLANYEQYF.

The chain combines TRBV7-2 with TRBJ2-3; TRBD2 matches 7 bases. The CDR3 is made up of 14 amino acids. Germline CDR1 SGHTA, CDR2 FQGNSA. The ends lost 1 base at V and 5 bases at J; junction bases unmatched: 3. This CDR3 reads CASSLVVAGDTQYF. CDR3 in DNA: TGTGCCAGCAGCTTAGTTGTAGCGGGAGATACGCAGTATTTT. The full variable domain, completed using reference TRBV7-2 and TRBJ2-3, is GAGVSQSPSNKVTEKGKDVELRCDPISGHTALYWYRQSLGQGLEFLIYFQGNSAPDKSGLPSDRFSAERTGGSVSTLTIQRTQQEDSAVYLCASSLVVAGDTQYFGPGTRLTVL.

This sequence joins TRBV7-2 and TRBJ2-1; D uncertain. CDR3 length equals 12 residues. Deletions cut 5 bases from V and 7 bases from J, with 9 bases between. Per the germline V gene, CDR1 is SGHTA and CDR2 is FQGNSA. DNA of the CDR3: TGTGCCAGCAGCCCCCCCGGGAATGAGCAGTTCTTC. Translation gives CASSPPGNEQFF.

The V call is TRBV2, the J call TRBJ2-5, with 8 bases that match TRBD2. There are 13 residues in the CDR3. Trimming took 7 bases from V and 5 from J; bases not matched to a gene: 6. CDR1 is SNHLY, CDR2 FYNNEI, per germline. This CDR3 reads CASNFGRGETQYF. CDR3 in DNA: TGTGCCAGCAATTTCGGGAGGGGGGAGACCCAGTACTTC.

This clone was counted at least ten times. DNA of the CDR3: TGTGCCAGAAGCTTGGACAACACCGGGGAGCTGTTTTTT. Its protein product is CARSLDNTGELFF. The chain has TRBV5-3 and TRBJ2-2; no firm D call. Being an ORF, TRBV5-3 has a function that is uncertain. The CDR3 is made up of 13 amino acids. V was pared by 0 bases and J by 2 bases, with 2 bases between.

The V gene is TRBV30, the J gene TRBJ1-6, with 12 bases identical to TRBD1. This CDR3 has 16 amino acids. The junction had 10 bases not matched to a gene; V was cut back by 3 bases and J by 10 bases. Germline V lookup: CDR1 GTSNPN, CDR2 SVGIG (reference sequence). The CDR3 DNA sequence: TGTGCCTGGAGGCCTTCCCGGGACAGGGGGCTCTCACCCCTCCACTTT. It translates to CAWRPSRDRGLSPLHF.

V is TRBV27 and J is TRBJ1-1, with 7 bases matching TRBD1. The CDR3 spans 15 residues. The germline gives CDR1 MNHEY, CDR2 SMNVEV (reference sequence). V gave up 5 bases and J gave up 0 bases; unmatched junction bases: 6. The CDR3 sequence: CASSLKGAMNTEAFF. The CDR3 nucleotides are TGTGCCAGCAGTCTTAAGGGGGCCATGAACACTGAAGCTTTCTTT.

CDR3 protein: CSARDMDTQYF. As DNA, the CDR3 is TGCAGTGCTAGAGATATGGATACGCAGTATTTT. The V gene is TRBV20-1, the J gene TRBJ2-3; D is uncertain. From germline, CDR1 is DFQATT and CDR2 SNEGSKA (reference sequence). Trimming cost V 0 bases and J 6 bases, with 4 bases left between them. The CDR3 length is 11 residues.

In its sample, this clone is medium-sized. The same CDR3 arises from other DNA sequences in this sample as well. This chain's CDR3 is CAWSVLGDYEQYF. CDR3 DNA: TGTGCCTGGAGTGTACTGGGGGACTACGAGCAGTACTTC. The chain joins TRBV30 to TRBJ2-7, with D perhaps assigned TRBD1 or TRBD2 (5 bases each). V lost 0 bases to trimming and J lost 3 bases, with 9 bases between them. Germline V gene sequence: CDR1 GTSNPN, CDR2 SVGIG (reference sequence). This CDR3 region has 13 residues.

This sequence joins TRBV27 and TRBJ1-2; D perhaps matches TRBD1 (5 bases). The CDR3 is made up of 14 amino acids. V lost 4 bases to trimming and J lost 6 bases, with 15 bases between them. Germline loops: CDR1 MNHEY, CDR2 SMNVEV (reference sequence). As DNA, the CDR3 is TGTGCCAGCAGTTCCGATCGGGGCTGGGATGGCTACACCTTC. This sequence encodes CASSSDRGWDGYTF.